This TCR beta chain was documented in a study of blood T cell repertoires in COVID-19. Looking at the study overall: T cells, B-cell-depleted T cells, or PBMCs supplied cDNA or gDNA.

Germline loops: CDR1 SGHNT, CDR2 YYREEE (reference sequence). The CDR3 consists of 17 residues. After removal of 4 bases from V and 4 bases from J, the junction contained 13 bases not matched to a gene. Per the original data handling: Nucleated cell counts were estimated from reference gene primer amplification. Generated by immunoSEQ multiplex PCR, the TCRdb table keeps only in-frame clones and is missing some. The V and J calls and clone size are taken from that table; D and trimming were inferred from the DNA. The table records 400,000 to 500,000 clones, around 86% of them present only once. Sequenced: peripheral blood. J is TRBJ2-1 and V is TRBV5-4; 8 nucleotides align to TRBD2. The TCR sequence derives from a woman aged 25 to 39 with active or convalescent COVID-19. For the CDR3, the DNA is TGTGCCAGCAGCCTCTCTTTGGGGCGGGAGGATTACAATGAGCAGTTCTTC. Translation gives CASSLSLGREDYNEQFF.